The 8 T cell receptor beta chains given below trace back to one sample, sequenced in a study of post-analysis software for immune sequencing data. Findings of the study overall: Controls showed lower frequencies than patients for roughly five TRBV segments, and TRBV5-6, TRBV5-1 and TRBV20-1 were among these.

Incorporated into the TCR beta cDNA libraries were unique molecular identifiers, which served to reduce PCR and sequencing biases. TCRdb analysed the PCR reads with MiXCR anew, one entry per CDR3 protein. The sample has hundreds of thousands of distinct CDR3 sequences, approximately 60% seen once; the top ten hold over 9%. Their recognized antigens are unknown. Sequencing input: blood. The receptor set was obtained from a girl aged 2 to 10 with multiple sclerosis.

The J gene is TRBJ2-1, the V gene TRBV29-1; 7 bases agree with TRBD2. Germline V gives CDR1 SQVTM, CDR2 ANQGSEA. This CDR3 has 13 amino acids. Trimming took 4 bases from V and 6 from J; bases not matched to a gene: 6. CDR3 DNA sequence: TGCAGCGTTGGTGGGGGAGGGAGCAATGAGCAGTTCTTC. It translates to CSVGGGGSNEQFF.

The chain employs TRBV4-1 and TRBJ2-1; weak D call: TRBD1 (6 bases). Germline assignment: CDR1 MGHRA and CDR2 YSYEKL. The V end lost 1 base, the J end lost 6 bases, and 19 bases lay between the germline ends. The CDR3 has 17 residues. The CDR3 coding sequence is TGCGCCAGCAGCCAAGCCCCAGGGGTGGCACACGCCAATGAGCAGTTCTTC. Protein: CASSQAPGVAHANEQFF.

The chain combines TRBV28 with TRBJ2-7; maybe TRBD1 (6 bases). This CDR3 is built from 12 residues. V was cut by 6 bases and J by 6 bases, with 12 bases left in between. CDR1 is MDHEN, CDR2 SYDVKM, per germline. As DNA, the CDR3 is TGTGCCAGCAGACCACAGGGTCGCGAGCAGTACTTC. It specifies CASRPQGREQYF.

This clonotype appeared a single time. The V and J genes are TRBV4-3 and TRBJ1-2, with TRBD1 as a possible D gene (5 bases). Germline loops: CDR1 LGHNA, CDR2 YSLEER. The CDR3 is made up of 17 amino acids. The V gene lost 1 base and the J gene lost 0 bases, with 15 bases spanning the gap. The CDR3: CASSQAAGITSNYGYTF. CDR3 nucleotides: TGCGCCAGCAGCCAAGCGGCAGGGATAACTTCTAACTATGGCTACACCTTC.

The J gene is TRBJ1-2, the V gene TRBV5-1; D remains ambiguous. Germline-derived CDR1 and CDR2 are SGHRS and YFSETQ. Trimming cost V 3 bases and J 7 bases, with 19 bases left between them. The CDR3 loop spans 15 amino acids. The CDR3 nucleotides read TGCGCCAGCAGCTCGGGTCCTGCGTCCAGAGGTGGCTACACCTTC. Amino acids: CASSSGPASRGGYTF.

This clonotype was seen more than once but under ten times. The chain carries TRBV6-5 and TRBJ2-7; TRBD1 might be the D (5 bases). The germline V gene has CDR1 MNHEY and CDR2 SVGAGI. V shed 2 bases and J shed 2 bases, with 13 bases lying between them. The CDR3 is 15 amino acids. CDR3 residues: CASSYTETATYEQYF. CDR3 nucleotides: TGTGCCAGCAGTTACACCGAGACAGCTACCTACGAGCAGTACTTC.

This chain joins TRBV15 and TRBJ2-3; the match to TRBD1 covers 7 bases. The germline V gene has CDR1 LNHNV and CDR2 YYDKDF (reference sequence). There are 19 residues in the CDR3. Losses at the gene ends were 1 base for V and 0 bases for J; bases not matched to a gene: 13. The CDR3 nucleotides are TGTGCCACCAGCAGAGTTCTAGGGGAGTTGGGACAGAGCACAGATACGCAGTATTTT. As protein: CATSRVLGELGQSTDTQYF.

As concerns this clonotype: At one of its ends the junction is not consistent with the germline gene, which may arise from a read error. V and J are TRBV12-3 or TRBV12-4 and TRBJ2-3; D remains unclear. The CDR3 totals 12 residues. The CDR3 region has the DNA TGCGCCAGCAGCCTCCTTACATACACGCAGTATTTT. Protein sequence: CASSLLTYTQYF.